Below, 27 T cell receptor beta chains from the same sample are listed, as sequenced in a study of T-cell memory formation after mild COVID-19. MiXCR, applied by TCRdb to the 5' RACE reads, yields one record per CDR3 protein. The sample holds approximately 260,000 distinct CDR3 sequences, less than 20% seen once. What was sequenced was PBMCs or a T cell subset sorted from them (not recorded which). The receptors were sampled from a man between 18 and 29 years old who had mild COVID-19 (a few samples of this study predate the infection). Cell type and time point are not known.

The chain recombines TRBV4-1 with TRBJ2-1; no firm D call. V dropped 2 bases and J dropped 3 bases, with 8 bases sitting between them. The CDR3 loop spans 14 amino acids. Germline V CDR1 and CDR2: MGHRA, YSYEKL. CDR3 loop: CASSQHESYNEQFF. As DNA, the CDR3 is TGCGCCAGCAGCCAACATGAAAGCTACAATGAGCAGTTCTTC.

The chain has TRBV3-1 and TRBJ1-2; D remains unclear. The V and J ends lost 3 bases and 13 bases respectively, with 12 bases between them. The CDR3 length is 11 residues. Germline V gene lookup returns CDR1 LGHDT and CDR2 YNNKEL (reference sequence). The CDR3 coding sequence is TGTGCCAGCAGCCAGTCCCCCATTCCCACCTTC. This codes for CASSQSPIPTF. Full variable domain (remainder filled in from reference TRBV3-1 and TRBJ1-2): DTAVSQTPKYLVTQMGNDKSIKCEQNLGHDTMYWYKQDSKKFLKIMFSYNNKELIINETVPNRFSPKSPDKAHLNLHINSLELGDSAVYFCASSQSPIPTFGSGTRLTVV.

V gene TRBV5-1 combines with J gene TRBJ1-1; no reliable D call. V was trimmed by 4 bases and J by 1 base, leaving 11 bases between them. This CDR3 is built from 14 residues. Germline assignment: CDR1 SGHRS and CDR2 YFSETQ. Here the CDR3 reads CASSVSSGNTEAFF. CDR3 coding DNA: TGCGCCAGCAGCGTTTCCAGCGGGAACACTGAAGCTTTCTTT.

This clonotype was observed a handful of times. CDR3 loop: CASRADRLSTDTQYF. CDR3 bases: TGTGCCAGCAGAGCCGACAGGCTTAGCACAGATACGCAGTATTTT. The chain joins TRBV6-4 to TRBJ2-3, with D possibly matching TRBD1 (6 bases). The CDR3 spans 15 residues. The germline gives CDR1 MRHNA, CDR2 SNTAGT. The ends were cut back, 6 bases at V and 0 bases at J, with 13 bases in the middle.

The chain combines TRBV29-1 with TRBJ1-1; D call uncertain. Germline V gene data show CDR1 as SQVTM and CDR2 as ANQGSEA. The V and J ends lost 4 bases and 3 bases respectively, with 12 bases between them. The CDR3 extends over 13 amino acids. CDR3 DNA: TGCAGCGTTGCTTCCGGGGTCGACACTGAAGCTTTCTTT. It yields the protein CSVASGVDTEAFF.

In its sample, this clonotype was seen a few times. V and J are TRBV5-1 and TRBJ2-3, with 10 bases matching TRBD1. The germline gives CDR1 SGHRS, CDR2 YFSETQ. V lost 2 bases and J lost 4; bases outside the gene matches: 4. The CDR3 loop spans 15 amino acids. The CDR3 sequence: CASSFRTGGPDTQYF. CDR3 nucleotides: TGCGCCAGCAGCTTTCGGACAGGGGGTCCAGATACGCAGTATTTT.

The CDR3 DNA sequence: TGTGCCAGCTCACCACCTGGGACAGACCGAGCTTTCTTT. Translated, it gives CASSPPGTDRAFF. The gene calls are TRBV18 and TRBJ1-1, with 7 bases aligning to TRBD1. The germline V gene encodes CDR1 KGHSH and CDR2 LQKENI. The CDR3 is made up of 13 amino acids. The junction had 5 bases not matched to a gene; V was cut back by 0 bases and J by 10 bases. Filled out from reference TRBV18 and TRBJ1-1, the complete variable domain reads NAGVMQNPRHLVRRRGQEARLRCSPMKGHSHVYWYRQLPEEGLKFMVYLQKENIIDESGMPKERFSAEFPKEGPSILRIQQVVRGDSAAYFCASSPPGTDRAFFGQGTRLTVV.

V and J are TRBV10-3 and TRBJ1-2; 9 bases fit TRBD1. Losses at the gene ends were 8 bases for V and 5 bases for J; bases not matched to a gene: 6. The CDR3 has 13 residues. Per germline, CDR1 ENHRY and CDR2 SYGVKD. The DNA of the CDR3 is TGTGCCATCTCTGGGACAGGGAATTATGGCTACACCTTC. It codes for CAISGTGNYGYTF.

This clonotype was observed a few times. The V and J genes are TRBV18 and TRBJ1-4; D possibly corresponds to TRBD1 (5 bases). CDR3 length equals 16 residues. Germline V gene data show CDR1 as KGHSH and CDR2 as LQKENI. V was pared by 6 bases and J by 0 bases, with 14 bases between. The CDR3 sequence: CASSQMGGATNEKLFF. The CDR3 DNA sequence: TGTGCCAGCTCCCAAATGGGGGGTGCAACTAATGAAAAACTGTTTTTT.

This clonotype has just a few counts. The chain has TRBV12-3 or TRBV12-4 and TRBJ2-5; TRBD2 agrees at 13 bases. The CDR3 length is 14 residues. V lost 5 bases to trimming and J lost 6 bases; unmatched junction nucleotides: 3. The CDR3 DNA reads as TGTGCCAGCAGTACTAGCGGGGGGGCAAAGACCCAGTACTTC. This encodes CASSTSGGAKTQYF.

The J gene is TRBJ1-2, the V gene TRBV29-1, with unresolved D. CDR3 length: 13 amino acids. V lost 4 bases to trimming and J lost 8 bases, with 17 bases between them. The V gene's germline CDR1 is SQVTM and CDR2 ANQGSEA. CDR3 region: CSVGGGVKWGYTF. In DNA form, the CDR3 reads TGCAGCGTTGGAGGCGGGGTAAAGTGGGGCTACACCTTC.

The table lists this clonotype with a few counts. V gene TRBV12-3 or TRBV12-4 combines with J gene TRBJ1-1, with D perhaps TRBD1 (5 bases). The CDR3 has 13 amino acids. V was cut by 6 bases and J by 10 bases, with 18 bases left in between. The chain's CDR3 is CASRGGMGSVAFF. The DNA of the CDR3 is TGTGCCAGCAGGGGGGGAATGGGGTCGGTAGCTTTCTTT.

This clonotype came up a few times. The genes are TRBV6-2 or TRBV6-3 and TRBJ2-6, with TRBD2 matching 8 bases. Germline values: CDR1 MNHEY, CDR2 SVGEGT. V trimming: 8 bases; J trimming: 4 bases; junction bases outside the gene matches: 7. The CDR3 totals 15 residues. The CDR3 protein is CASEGGGSGANVLTF. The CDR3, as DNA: TGTGCCAGCGAAGGCGGGGGGTCCGGGGCCAACGTCCTGACTTTC.

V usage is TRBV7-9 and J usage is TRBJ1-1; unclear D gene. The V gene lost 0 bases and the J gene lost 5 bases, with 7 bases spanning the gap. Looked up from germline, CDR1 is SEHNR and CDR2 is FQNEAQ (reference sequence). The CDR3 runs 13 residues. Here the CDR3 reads CASSLAKETEAFF. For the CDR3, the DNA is TGTGCCAGCAGCTTAGCGAAGGAAACTGAAGCTTTCTTT.

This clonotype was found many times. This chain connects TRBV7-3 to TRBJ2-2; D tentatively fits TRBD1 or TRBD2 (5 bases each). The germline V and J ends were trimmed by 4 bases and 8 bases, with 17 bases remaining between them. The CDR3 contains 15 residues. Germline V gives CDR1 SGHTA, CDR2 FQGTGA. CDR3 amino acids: CASSYQGTPVGELFF. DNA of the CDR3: TGTGCCAGCAGCTATCAAGGGACCCCGGTTGGGGAGCTGTTTTTT. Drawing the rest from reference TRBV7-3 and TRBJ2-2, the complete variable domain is GAGVSQTPSNKVTEKGKYVELRCDPISGHTALYWYRQSLGQGPEFLIYFQGTGAADDSGLPNDRFFAVRPEGSVSTLKIQRTERGDSAVYLCASSYQGTPVGELFFGEGSRLTVL.

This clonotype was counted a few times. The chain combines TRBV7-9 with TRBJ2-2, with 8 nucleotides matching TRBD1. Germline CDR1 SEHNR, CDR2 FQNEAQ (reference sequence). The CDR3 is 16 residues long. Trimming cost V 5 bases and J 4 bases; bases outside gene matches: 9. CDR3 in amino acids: CASSPFRQGPTGELFF. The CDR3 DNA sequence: TGTGCCAGCAGCCCATTTCGACAGGGGCCCACCGGGGAGCTGTTTTTT.

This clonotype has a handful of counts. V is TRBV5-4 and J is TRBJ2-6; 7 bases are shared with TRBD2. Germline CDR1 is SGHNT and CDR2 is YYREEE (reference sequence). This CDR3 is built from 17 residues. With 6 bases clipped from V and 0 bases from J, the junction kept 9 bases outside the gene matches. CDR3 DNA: TGTGCCAGCACCCCTGCGGGGGTTGGCTCTGGGGCCAACGTCCTGACTTTC. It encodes CASTPAGVGSGANVLTF.

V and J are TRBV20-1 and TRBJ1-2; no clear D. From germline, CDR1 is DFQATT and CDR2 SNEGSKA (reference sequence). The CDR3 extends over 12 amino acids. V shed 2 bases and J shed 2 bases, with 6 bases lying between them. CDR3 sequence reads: CSARFGNYGYTF. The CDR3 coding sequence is TGCAGTGCTAGATTTGGGAACTATGGCTACACCTTC.

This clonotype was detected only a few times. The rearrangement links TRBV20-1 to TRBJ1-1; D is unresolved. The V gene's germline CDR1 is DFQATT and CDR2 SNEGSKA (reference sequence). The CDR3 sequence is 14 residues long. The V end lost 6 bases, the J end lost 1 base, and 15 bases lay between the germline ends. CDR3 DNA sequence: TGCAGTGCCCCCAGGAGGCGGACGAACACTGAAGCTTTCTTT. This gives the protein CSAPRRRTNTEAFF.

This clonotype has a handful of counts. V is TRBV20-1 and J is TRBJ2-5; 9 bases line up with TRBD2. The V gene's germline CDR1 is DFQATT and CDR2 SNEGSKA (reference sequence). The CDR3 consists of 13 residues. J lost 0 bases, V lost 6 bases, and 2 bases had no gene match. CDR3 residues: CSAERGDQETQYF. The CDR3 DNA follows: TGCAGTGCGGAGCGGGGGGACCAAGAGACCCAGTACTTC.

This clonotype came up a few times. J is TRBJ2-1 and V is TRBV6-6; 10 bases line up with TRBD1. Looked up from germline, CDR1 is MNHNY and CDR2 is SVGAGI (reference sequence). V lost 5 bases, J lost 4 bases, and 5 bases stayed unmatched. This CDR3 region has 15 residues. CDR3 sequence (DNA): TGTGCCAGCAGTAGGACAGGGGGAGGATACAATGAGCAGTTCTTC. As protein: CASSRTGGGYNEQFF.

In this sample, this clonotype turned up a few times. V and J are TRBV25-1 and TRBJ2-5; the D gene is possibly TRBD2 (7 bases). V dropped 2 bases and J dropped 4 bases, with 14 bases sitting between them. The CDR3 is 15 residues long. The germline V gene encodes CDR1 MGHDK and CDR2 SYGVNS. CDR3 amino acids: CASSEMGGPPETQYF. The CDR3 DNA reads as TGTGCCAGCAGTGAAATGGGGGGGCCCCCAGAGACCCAGTACTTC.

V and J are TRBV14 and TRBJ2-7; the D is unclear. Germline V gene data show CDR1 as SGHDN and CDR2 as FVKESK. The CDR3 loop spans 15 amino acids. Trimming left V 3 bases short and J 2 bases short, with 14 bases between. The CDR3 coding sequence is TGTGCCAGCAGCCAGGGTGTCGCCAATACCTACGAGCAGTACGTC. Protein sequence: CASSQGVANTYEQYV.

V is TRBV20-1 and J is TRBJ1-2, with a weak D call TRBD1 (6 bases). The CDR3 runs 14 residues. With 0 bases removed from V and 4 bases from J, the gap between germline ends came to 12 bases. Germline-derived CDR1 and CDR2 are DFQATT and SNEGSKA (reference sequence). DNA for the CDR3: TGCAGTGCTAGAGATGACGGGGGCAGCTATGGCTACACCTTC. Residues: CSARDDGGSYGYTF.

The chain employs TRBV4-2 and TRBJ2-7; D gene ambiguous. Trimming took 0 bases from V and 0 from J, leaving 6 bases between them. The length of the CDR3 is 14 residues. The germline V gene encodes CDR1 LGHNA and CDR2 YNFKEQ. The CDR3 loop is CASSQDLDSYEQYF. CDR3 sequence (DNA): TGTGCCAGCAGCCAAGATCTAGACTCCTACGAGCAGTACTTC.

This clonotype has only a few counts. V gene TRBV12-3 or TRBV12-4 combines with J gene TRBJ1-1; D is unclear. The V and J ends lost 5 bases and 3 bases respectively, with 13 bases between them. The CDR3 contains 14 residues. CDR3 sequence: CASSEWVSYTEAFF. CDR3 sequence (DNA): TGTGCCAGCAGTGAGTGGGTTTCGTACACTGAAGCTTTCTTT.

The CDR3 DNA reads TGTGCCAGCAGAGAGAGACGCGACACCCACGAGCAGTACGTC. This encodes CASRERRDTHEQYV. This rearrangement joins TRBV6-5 to TRBJ2-7; no clear D. The CDR3 contains 14 residues. V lost 6 bases, J lost 5 bases, and 17 bases lay in between. CDR1 MNHEY and CDR2 SVGAGI come from the germline V gene.